This T cell receptor beta chain was recorded in a study of blood T cell repertoires in COVID-19 (dated by TCRdb to 2018 to 2021). About the full investigation: The collaborator samples originated in the United States, Italy and Spain and spanned the acute and convalescent phases of COVID-19. The material from the prospective study consisted of cDNA or gDNA derived from T cells, B-cell-depleted T cells, or PBMCs. Subjects who had been exposed to COVID-19, were actively infected with it, or had recovered from it provided the deeply sampled blood TCRbeta repertoires that made up the dataset. The repertoires were released in a freely available public database intended as a resource for research on the immune response to SARS-CoV-2. Samples were obtained from the ongoing ImmuneRACE study (first 160 participants) and from 950 to 1,500 subjects provided by 6 global collaborators. A de-identified subject ID, COVID-19 status, age in years and sex were almost always included in the sample metadata. HLA class I and class II types, where available, came from metadata supplied by the sample provider rather than from assay-based typing.

This clone was seen only a few times. Its antigen remains undetermined. It has no much larger one-base neighbor in the sample; base qualities were not kept. TCRbeta CDR3 regions were amplified from genomic DNA using the immunoSEQ Assay, a bias-controlled multiplex PCR. Under the source paper's analysis protocol: The number of nucleated cells in each sample was estimated from the amplification of reference gene primers within the assay. To quantify the absolute abundance of each unique TCRbeta CDR3 rearrangement, sequence reads were collapsed and filtered. For each sample, productive Simpson clonality was calculated by taking the square root of Simpson's diversity index across productive rearrangements. The table was pulled from immuneACCESS by TCRdb, which kept in-frame rearrangements only. Such tables lose some clones; where checked, under half of the loss comes from unresolved V genes, and the rest has no known cause. V and J calls and clone size are as listed in that table; D and trimming were resolved from the DNA. The sample includes some 320,000 clones, with about 85% observed a single time. Around 2% of the sample is held by the ten biggest clonotypes.

Trimming removed 3 bases from V and 3 bases from J, leaving 15 bases between the germline ends. The CDR3 measures 15 amino acids from cysteine to phenylalanine. Only the CDR3 region is kept as DNA, spanning 45 bases read in frame from base 1. Per the germline V gene, LGHNA is the CDR1 and YSLEER is the CDR2. What the work shows at the level of the full study, not this receptor alone: How much clinical and demographic metadata was included differed by source and by participant, and the metadata was provided uncurated.

In the prospective study, participants were 18 to 89 years old, resided in approximately 22 geographic areas of the United States, and were enrolled through a virtual design. In the prospective study, participants were assigned to cohorts based on the clinical history participants reported in a screening survey and a study questionnaire. Exposed participants were defined as having been in contact with someone with a PCR-confirmed or clinician-diagnosed COVID-19 case within 2 weeks of study entry. Mobile phlebotomists in the prospective study collected whole blood, serum and a nasopharyngeal or oropharyngeal swab from every participant. Additional blood draws and questionnaires over a roughly two-month period could optionally be provided by prospective study participants. Before DNA extraction, blood samples from the prospective study were shipped at room temperature or frozen.

This TCR came from a woman aged 25 to 39 who had been exposed to COVID-19. The sample comprised PBMCs or T cells enriched from blood (not recorded which). This chain joins TRBV4-3 to TRBJ2-7; TRBD2 could be the D gene, as 5 bases match. The DNA sequence is given as TGCGCCAGCAGCCATGACCGGGAAAGCCACTACGAGCAGTACTTC. Its translation reads: CASSHDRESHYEQYF.